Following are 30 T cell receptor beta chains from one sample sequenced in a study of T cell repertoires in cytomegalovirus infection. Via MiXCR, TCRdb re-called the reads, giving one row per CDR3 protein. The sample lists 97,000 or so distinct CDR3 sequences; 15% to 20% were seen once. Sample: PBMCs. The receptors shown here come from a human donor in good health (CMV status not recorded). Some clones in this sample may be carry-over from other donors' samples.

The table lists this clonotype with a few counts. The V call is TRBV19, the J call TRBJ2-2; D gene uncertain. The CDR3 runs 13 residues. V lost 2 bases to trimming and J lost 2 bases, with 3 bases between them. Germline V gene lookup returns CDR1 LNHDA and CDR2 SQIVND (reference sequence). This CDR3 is CASSIINTGELFF. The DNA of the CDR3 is TGTGCCAGTAGTATAATTAACACCGGGGAGCTGTTTTTT.

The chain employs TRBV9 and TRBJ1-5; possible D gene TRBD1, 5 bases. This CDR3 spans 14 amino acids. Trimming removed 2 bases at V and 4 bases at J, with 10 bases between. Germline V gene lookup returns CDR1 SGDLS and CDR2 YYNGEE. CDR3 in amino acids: CASSVGGPNQPQHF. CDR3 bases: TGTGCCAGCAGCGTCGGGGGTCCTAATCAGCCCCAGCATTTT.

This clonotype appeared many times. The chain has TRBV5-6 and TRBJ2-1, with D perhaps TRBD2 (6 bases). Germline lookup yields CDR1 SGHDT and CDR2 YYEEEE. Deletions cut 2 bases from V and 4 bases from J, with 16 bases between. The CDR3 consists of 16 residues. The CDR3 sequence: CASSFDGGEVYNEQFF. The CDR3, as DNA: TGTGCCAGCAGCTTCGATGGCGGGGAAGTATACAATGAGCAGTTCTTC.

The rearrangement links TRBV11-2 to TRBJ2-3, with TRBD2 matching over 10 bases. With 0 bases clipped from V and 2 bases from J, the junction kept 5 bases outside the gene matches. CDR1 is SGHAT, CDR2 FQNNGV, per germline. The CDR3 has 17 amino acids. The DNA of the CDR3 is TGTGCCAGCAGCTTAGAGGGTAGCGGGGGGCCCACAGATACGCAGTATTTT. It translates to CASSLEGSGGPTDTQYF.

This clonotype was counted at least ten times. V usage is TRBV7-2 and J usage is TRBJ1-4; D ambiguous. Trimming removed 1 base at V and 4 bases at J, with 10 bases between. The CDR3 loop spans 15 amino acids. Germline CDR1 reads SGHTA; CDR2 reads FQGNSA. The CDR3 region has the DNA TGTGCCAGCAGCTTAGATGGCAGCTATAATGAAAAACTGTTTTTT. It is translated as CASSLDGSYNEKLFF.

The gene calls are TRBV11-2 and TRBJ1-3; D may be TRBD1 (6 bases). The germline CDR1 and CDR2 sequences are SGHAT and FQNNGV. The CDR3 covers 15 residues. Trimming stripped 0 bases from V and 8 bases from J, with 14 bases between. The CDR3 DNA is TGTGCCAGCAGCTTAGACGGGCAGGAGGGGGACACCATATATTTT. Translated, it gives CASSLDGQEGDTIYF. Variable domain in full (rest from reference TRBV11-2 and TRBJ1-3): EAGVAQSPRYKIIEKRQSVAFWCNPISGHATLYWYQQILGQGPKLLIQFQNNGVVDDSQLPKDRFSAERLKGVDSTLKIQPAKLEDSAVYLCASSLDGQEGDTIYFGEGSWLTVV.

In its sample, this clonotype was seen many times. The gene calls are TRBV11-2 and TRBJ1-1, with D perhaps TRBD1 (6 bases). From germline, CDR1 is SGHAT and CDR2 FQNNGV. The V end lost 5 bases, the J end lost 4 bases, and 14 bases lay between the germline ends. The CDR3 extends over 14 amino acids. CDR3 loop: CASSKTGYGTEAFF. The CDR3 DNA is TGTGCCAGCAGCAAAACAGGGTACGGCACTGAAGCTTTCTTT.

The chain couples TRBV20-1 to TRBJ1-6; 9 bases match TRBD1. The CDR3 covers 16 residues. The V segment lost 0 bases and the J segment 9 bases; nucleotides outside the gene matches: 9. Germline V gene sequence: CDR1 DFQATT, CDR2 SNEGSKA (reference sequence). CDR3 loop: CSAREPGQGRFSPLHF. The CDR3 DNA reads TGCAGTGCTAGAGAACCGGGACAGGGACGTTTTTCACCCCTCCACTTT.

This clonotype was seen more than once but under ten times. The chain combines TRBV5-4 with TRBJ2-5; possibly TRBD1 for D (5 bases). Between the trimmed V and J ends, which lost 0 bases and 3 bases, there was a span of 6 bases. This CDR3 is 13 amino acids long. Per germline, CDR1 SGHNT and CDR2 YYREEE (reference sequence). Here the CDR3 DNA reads TGTGCCAGCAGCTTGGCCAGGGAAGAGACCCAGTACTTC. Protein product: CASSLAREETQYF.

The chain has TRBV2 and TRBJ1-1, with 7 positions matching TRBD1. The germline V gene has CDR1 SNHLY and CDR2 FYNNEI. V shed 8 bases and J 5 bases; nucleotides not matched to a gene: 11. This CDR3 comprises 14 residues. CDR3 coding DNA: TGTGCCAGCCCTGACAGGGCCTTTACGACTGAAGCTTTCTTT. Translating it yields CASPDRAFTTEAFF.

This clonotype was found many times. The CDR3 coding sequence is TGTGCCAGTAGCGACAGGGGAGTCCACGAGCAGTACTTC. Translating gives CASSDRGVHEQYF. The rearrangement uses TRBV19 and TRBJ2-7; 8 bases map to TRBD1. Germline V gene lookup returns CDR1 LNHDA and CDR2 SQIVND (reference sequence). The CDR3 consists of 13 residues. V was clipped by 6 bases and J by 5 bases; unmatched bases: 6.

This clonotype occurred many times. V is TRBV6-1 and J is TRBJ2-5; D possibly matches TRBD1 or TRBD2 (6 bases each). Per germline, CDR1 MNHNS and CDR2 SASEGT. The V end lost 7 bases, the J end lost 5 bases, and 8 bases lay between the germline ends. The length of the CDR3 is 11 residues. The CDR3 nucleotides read TGTGCCAGCACGGGGGCGGAGACCCAGTACTTC. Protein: CASTGAETQYF.

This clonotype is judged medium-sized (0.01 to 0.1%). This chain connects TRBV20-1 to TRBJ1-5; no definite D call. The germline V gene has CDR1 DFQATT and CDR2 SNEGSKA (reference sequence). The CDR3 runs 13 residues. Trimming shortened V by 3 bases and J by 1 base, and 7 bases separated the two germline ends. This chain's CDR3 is CSASVRSNQPQHF. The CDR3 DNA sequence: TGCAGTGCTAGCGTGAGAAGCAATCAGCCCCAGCATTTT.

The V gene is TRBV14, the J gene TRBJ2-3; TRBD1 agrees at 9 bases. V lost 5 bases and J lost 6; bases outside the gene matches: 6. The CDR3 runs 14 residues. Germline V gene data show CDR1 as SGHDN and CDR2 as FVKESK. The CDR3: CASSRTGVLDTQYF. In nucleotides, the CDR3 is TGTGCCAGCAGCAGGACAGGGGTTCTGGATACGCAGTATTTT.

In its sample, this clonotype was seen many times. The CDR3 DNA sequence: TGTGCCAGCAGCAGGGAGAGCTCCTATAATTCACCCCTCCACTTT. It encodes CASSRESSYNSPLHF. J is TRBJ1-6 and V is TRBV7-9; no reliable D call. The CDR3 is 15 residues long. The ends were cut back, 5 bases at V and 0 bases at J, with 8 bases in the middle. The germline CDR1 and CDR2 sequences are SEHNR and FQNEAQ (reference sequence).

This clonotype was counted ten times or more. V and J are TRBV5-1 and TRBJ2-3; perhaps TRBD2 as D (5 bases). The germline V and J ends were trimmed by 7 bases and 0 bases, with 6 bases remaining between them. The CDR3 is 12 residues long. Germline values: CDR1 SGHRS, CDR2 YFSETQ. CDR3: CASGGSTDTQYF. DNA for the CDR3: TGCGCCAGCGGAGGAAGCACAGATACGCAGTATTTT.

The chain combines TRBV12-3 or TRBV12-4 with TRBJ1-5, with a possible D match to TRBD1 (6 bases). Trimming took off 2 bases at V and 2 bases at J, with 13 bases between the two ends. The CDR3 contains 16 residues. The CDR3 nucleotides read TGTGCCAGCAGTTTACAGGGGCCTTCGGGCAATCAGCCCCAGCATTTT. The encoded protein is CASSLQGPSGNQPQHF.

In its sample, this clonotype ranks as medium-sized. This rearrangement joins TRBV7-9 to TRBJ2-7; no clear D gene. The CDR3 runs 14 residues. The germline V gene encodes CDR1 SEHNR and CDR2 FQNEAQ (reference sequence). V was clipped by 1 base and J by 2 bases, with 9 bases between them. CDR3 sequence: CASSLGTATYEQYF. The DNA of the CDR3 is TGTGCCAGCAGCTTAGGTACAGCGACCTACGAGCAGTACTTC.

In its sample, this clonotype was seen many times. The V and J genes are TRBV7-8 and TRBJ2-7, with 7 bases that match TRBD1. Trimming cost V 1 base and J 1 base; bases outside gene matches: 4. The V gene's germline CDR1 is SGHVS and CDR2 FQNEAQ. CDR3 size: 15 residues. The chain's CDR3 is CASSLGQGTSYEQYF. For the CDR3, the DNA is TGTGCCAGCAGCTTAGGACAGGGTACTTCCTACGAGCAGTACTTC.

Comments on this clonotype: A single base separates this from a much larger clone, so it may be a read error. CDR3 region: CASSIMEGTEAFF. For the CDR3, the DNA is TGTGCTAGCAGCATAATGGAGGGAACTGAAGCTTTCTTT. J is TRBJ1-1 and V is TRBV7-6; D is ambiguous. The CDR3 runs 13 residues. From germline, CDR1 is SGHVS and CDR2 FNYEAQ.

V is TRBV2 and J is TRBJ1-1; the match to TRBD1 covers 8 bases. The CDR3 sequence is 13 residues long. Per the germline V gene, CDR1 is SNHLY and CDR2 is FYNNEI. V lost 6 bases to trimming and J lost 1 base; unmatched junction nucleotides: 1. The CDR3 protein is CASRGTGNTEAFF. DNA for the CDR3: TGTGCCAGCAGAGGGACAGGGAACACTGAAGCTTTCTTT.

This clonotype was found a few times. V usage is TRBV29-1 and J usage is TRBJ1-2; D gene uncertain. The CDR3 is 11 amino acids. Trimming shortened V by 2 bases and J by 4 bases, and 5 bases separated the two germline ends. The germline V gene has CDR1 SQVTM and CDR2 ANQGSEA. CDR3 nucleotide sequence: TGCAGCGTTGAAAGGAGCTATGGCTACACCTTC. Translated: CSVERSYGYTF.

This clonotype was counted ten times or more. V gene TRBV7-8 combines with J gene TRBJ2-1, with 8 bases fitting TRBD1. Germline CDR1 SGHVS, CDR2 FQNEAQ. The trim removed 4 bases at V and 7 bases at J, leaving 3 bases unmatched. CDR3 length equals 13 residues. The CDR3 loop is CASSYWDRNEQFF. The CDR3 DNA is TGTGCCAGCAGCTACTGGGACAGGAATGAGCAGTTCTTC.

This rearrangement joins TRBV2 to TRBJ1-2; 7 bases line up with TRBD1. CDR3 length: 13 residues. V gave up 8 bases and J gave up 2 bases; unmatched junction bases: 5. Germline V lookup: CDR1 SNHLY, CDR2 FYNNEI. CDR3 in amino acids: CASDRTGNYGYTF. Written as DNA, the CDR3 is TGTGCCAGCGATAGGACAGGAAACTATGGCTACACCTTC.

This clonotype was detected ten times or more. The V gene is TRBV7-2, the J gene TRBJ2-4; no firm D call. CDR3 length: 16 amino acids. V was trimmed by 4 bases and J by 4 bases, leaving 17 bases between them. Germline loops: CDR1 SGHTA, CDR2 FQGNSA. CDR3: CASSSQAQGEKNIQYF. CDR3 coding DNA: TGTGCCAGCAGCTCGCAGGCCCAAGGAGAGAAAAACATTCAGTACTTC.

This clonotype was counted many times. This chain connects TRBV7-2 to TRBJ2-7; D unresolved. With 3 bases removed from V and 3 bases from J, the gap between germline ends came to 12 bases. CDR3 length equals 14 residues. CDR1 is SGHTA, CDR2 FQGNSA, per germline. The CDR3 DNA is TGTGCCAGCAGCTTCTCCCGCGGCGACTACGAGCAGTACTTC. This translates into CASSFSRGDYEQYF.

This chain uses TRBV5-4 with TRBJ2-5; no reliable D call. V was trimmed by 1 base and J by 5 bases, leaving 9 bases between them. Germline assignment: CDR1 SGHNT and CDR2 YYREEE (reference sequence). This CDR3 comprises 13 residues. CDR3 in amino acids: CASSLTVPETQYF. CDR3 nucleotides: TGTGCCAGCAGCTTGACAGTTCCGGAGACCCAGTACTTC.

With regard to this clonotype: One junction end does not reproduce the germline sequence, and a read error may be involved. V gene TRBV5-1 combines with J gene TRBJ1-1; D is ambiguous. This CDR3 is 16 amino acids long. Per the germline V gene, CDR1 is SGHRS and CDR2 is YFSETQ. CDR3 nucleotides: TGCGCCAGCAGCTCCCTGGCGGACGGCCGGAACGCTGAAGCTTTCTTT. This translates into CASSSLADGRNAEAFF. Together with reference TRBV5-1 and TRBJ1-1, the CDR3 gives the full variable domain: KAGVTQTPRYLIKTRGQQVTLSCSPISGHRSVSWYQQTPGQGLQFLFEYFSETQRNKGNFPGRFSGRQFSNSRSEMNVSTLELGDSALYLCASSSLADGRNAEAFFGQGTRLTVV.

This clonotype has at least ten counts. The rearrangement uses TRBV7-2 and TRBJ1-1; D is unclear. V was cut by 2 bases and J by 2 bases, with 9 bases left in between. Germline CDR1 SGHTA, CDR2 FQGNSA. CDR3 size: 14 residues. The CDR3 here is CASSLRRANTEAFF. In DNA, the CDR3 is TGTGCCAGCAGCTTACGGAGGGCAAACACTGAAGCTTTCTTT.

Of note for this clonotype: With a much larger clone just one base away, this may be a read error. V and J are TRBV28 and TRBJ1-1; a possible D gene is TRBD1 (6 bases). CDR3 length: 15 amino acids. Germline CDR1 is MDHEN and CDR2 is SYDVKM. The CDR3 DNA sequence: TGTGCCAGCAGTCCATCACCGTTGGGGGCTACTGAAGTTTTCTTT. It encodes CASSPSPLGATEVFF.